Listed below are T cell receptor beta chains from one sample, sequenced in a study of T cell responses to AZD1222 COVID-19 vaccine. Sequenced by immunoSEQ multiplex PCR; TCRdb stores in-frame clones only, minus some. In the table there are just under 95,000 clones, around nine tenths of which are singletons. Material: peripheral blood, obtained on day 0 of AZD1222 vaccination. These receptors were obtained from an adult in good health. The CDR3 runs from the conserved cysteine through the conserved F or W. A D gene is named only where the DNA matches it firmly. Clone sizes are given selectively: once, few, many, or a class where the clone is expanded.

clone size	V gene	J gene	D gene	CDR3 protein	CDR3 DNA
NA	TRBV5-6	TRBJ2-5	TRBD2	CASSLEAGVETQYF	TGTGCCAGCTCCTTGGAAGCGGGGGTGGAGACCCAGTACTTC
NA	TRBV29-1	TRBJ1-2	NA	CSVAGSFYGYTF	TGCAGCGTTGCTGGCAGCTTCTATGGCTACACCTTC
NA	TRBV7-9	TRBJ1-5	NA	CASSSGGNPSNQPQHF	TGTGCCAGCAGCTCCGGGGGGAACCCTAGCAATCAGCCCCAGCATTTT
NA	TRBV7-9	TRBJ1-1	NA	CASSLDKAYNTEAFF	TGTGCCAGCAGCTTAGATAAGGCCTATAACACTGAAGCTTTCTTT
once	TRBV5-1	TRBJ2-7	NA	CASSLALSSDSYEQYF	TGCGCCAGCAGCTTGGCCTTGTCCTCAGACTCCTACGAGCAGTACTTC
NA	TRBV5-1	TRBJ1-2	TRBD1	CASSPGQGAGYGYTF	TGCGCCAGCAGCCCTGGACAGGGGGCAGGCTATGGCTACACCTTC
NA	TRBV7-2	TRBJ2-2	TRBD2	CASSSHRIGLAGVTGELFF	TGTGCCAGCAGCTCCCATCGGATCGGACTAGCGGGGGTCACCGGGGAGCTGTTTTTT
NA	TRBV29-1	TRBJ2-1	NA	CSVGSVSYNEQFF	TGCAGCGTTGGGTCGGTCTCCTACAATGAGCAGTTCTTC
NA	TRBV30	TRBJ1-3	NA	CACRPIRLSGNTIYF	TGTGCCTGCCGACCCATCAGACTCTCTGGAAACACCATATATTTT
NA	TRBV7-9	TRBJ1-2	TRBD1	CASSLVRDSYGYTF	TGTGCCAGCAGCTTAGTACGGGACAGCTATGGCTACACCTTC
NA	TRBV4-3	TRBJ1-1	NA	CASSQDPNTGEAFF	TGCGCCAGCAGCCAAGACCCAAACACAGGGGAAGCTTTCTTT
NA	TRBV12-5	TRBJ2-1	TRBD1	CASGLTGQGEQFF	TGTGCTAGTGGTTTGACCGGACAGGGTGAGCAGTTCTTC
NA	TRBV10-1	TRBJ1-1	NA	CASSESGGAGEAFF	TGCGCCAGCAGTGAGTCGGGGGGCGCGGGTGAAGCTTTCTTT
NA	TRBV28	TRBJ1-5	TRBD1	CASSLTGSQQPQHF	TGTGCCAGCAGTTTGACAGGGAGCCAACAGCCCCAGCATTTT
NA	TRBV18	TRBJ2-3	TRBD1	CASSPTGQTDTQYF	TGTGCCAGCTCACCTACGGGACAGACAGATACGCAGTATTTT
NA	TRBV4-2	TRBJ1-3	NA	CASSQDAGRASGNTIYF	TGTGCCAGCAGCCAAGACGCGGGCAGGGCCTCTGGAAACACCATATATTTT
NA	TRBV7-2	TRBJ2-5	TRBD1	CASSGGQGLIETQYF	TGTGCCAGCAGCGGAGGACAGGGTTTAATAGAGACCCAGTACTTC
once	TRBV28	TRBJ1-2	NA	CASSQAGWYGYTF	TGTGCCAGCAGTCAGGCAGGGTGGTACGGCTACACCTTC
NA	TRBV24-1	TRBJ1-1	NA	CATSDFAPATNTEAFF	TGTGCCACCAGTGATTTTGCCCCTGCAACTAACACTGAAGCTTTCTTT
NA	TRBV30	TRBJ1-1	NA	CAWSVSGVEAFF	TGTGCCTGGAGTGTATCGGGGGTTGAAGCTTTCTTT
NA	TRBV6-5	TRBJ2-7	NA	CASRDYEQYF	TGTGCCAGCAGGGACTACGAGCAGTACTTC
NA	TRBV5-1	TRBJ1-6	NA	CASRVDSYNSPLHF	TGCGCCAGCAGGGTTGACTCCTATAATTCACCCCTCCACTTT
once	TRBV9	TRBJ2-3	NA	CASSVSSQIPDTQYF	TGTGCCAGCAGCGTCAGCTCCCAAATACCCGATACGCAGTATTTT
NA	TRBV5-1	TRBJ1-1	NA	CASSLDWGSTNTEAFF	TGCGCCAGCAGCTTGGATTGGGGTTCGACGAACACTGAAGCTTTCTTT
NA	TRBV15	TRBJ1-5	TRBD1	CATSRDRGQGPQPQHF	TGTGCCACCAGCAGAGATAGAGGACAGGGTCCTCAGCCCCAGCATTTT
NA	TRBV9	TRBJ1-1	NA	CASSVAGSHEAFF	TGTGCCAGCAGCGTAGCTGGTTCTCATGAAGCTTTCTTT
NA	TRBV7-9	TRBJ2-5	NA	CASSPLVTPETQYF	TGTGCCAGCAGCCCCTTGGTCACCCCAGAGACCCAGTACTTC
few	TRBV19	TRBJ1-6	NA	CASKGGFNSYNSPLHF	TGTGCCAGTAAAGGGGGATTCAACTCCTATAATTCACCCCTCCACTTT
once	TRBV6-2/TRBV6-3	TRBJ2-3	NA	CASSYGTDTQYF	TGTGCCAGCAGTTACGGCACAGATACGCAGTATTTT
few	TRBV4-1	TRBJ2-7	TRBD2	CASSQGLAGASEQYF	TGCGCCAGCAGCCAAGGGCTAGCGGGGGCCTCCGAGCAGTACTTC
NA	TRBV10-3	TRBJ2-5	NA	CAISERVRGSRSQETQYF	TGTGCCATCAGTGAGAGAGTGCGGGGTAGCCGGAGTCAAGAGACCCAGTACTTC
NA	TRBV30	TRBJ1-5	NA	CAWSVGVGVDSNQPQHF	TGTGCCTGGAGTGTCGGAGTAGGCGTAGATAGCAATCAGCCCCAGCATTTT
NA	TRBV20-1	TRBJ1-2	NA	CSASSSPYGYTF	TGCAGTGCTAGTAGCAGCCCATATGGCTACACCTTC